The rows below give T cell receptor beta chains drawn from one sample of a study of T-cell reconstitution after alpha-beta-depleted transplantation in children. TCRdb reprocessed the PCR reads via MiXCR and lists one record per CDR3 protein. The sample contains roughly 190,000 distinct CDR3 sequences, 14% to 15% of which appear only once. The sample in question was PBMCs from the stem cell graft donor, obtained from the stem cell graft. These receptors all come from a human donor who donated a stem cell graft to a child with acute lymphoblastic leukemia. CDR3s include the opening cysteine and the closing phenylalanine or tryptophan. Each record gives: CDR3 DNA, CDR3 protein, J gene, D gene, V gene, clone size. The D gene is left open where the match is weak. Some rows have no size entry. The others give once, few or many, or a class for an expanded clone.

TGTGCCAGCAGTCCTTATTGGAGCCCTCCGGGACAGTTATCATACGAGCAGTACTTC	CASSPYWSPPGQLSYEQYF	TRBJ2-7	TRBD1	TRBV12-3/TRBV12-4	many
TGTGCCAGCAGCCCGGGGACAGGGACGAACACTGAAGCTTTCTTT	CASSPGTGTNTEAFF	TRBJ1-1	TRBD1	TRBV5-4	few
TGCGCCAGCAGCTTGGGGAGTTTAGGGGGGAACACTGAAGCTTTCTTT	CASSLGSLGGNTEAFF	TRBJ1-1	NA	TRBV5-1	many
TGTGCCAGCAGCTACCGGACTAGAGCGGCCAATGAGCAGTTCTTC	CASSYRTRAANEQFF	TRBJ2-1	TRBD2	TRBV11-3	NA
TGCAGCGCGGGACTTAGCGGGGATACGCAGTATTTT	CSAGLSGDTQYF	TRBJ2-3	TRBD2	TRBV29-1	many
TGTGCCAGCAGCCCCAATTACCAGACTAACTATGGCTACACCTTC	CASSPNYQTNYGYTF	TRBJ1-2	NA	TRBV7-8	many
TGTGCCAGCAGTGAATTCGGGGGACTAGCGGGAGTAGGGGAGCAGTACTTC	CASSEFGGLAGVGEQYF	TRBJ2-7	TRBD2	TRBV25-1	NA
TGTGCCAGCAGTTCCGACAGGGGGACGAGGATGAACACTGAAGCTTTCTTT	CASSSDRGTRMNTEAFF	TRBJ1-1	TRBD1	TRBV12-3/TRBV12-4	many
TGCGCCAGCAGCTTGGAGGAGCGGCGGGAGGGAAACAATGAGCAGTTCTTC	CASSLEERREGNNEQFF	TRBJ2-1	TRBD2	TRBV5-1	few
TGTGCCATCAGCAGAGGTGGGCTAACACTGACCCTTGAAGCTTTCTTT	CAISRGGLTLTLEAFF	TRBJ1-1	NA	TRBV10-3	many
TGTGCCAGCAGCCTACTGACAGACCAAGAGACCCAGTACTTC	CASSLLTDQETQYF	TRBJ2-5	NA	TRBV3-1	NA
TGCGCCAGCAGCCCCAGCGGATCCAAATACAATGAGCAGTTCTTC	CASSPSGSKYNEQFF	TRBJ2-1	NA	TRBV4-1	NA
TGTGCCAGCAGCAGGGGGACTAGCGGGAGCCAGCCCTACGAGCAGTACTTC	CASSRGTSGSQPYEQYF	TRBJ2-7	TRBD2	TRBV5-5	many
TGTGCCAGCTCACCTTTTGCGGAGCACTACGAGCAGTACTTC	CASSPFAEHYEQYF	TRBJ2-7	NA	TRBV18	NA
TGTGCCAGCAGATTCATTTGGACAGGGGGCAGAGCTAACTATGGCTACACCTTC	CASRFIWTGGRANYGYTF	TRBJ1-2	TRBD1	TRBV11-2	NA
TGCAGTGCTAGAGTTCCCGGGACAGGGGCAACAGGGGAGCTGTTTTTT	CSARVPGTGATGELFF	TRBJ2-2	TRBD1	TRBV20-1	many
TGTGCCAGCTCACCACTGAAAGGTGAAGCTTTCTTT	CASSPLKGEAFF	TRBJ1-1	NA	TRBV18	many
TGCGCCAGCAGCTTGAATCCAGCGGGAAATATCGATGAGCAGTTCTTC	CASSLNPAGNIDEQFF	TRBJ2-1	TRBD2	TRBV5-1	many
TGCGCCAGCAGGACAGGGGTGGACTATGGCTACACCTTC	CASRTGVDYGYTF	TRBJ1-2	TRBD1	TRBV5-1	many
TGTGCCAGCAGCTTCGACGCCGACAGGGGGCTCAATGAGCAGTTCTTC	CASSFDADRGLNEQFF	TRBJ2-1	TRBD1	TRBV5-4	many
TGTGCCAGCGTAAGGGGGAGCACAGATACGCAGTATTTT	CASVRGSTDTQYF	TRBJ2-3	NA	TRBV28	few
TGTGCCAGCAGTGTAACCGGGACCAACTACTACGAGCAGTACTTC	CASSVTGTNYYEQYF	TRBJ2-7	NA	TRBV12-3/TRBV12-4	NA
TGCAGTGCTAGTAAAGGCATCTCTGGGGCCAACGTCCTGACTTTC	CSASKGISGANVLTF	TRBJ2-6	NA	TRBV20-1	many
TGTGCCACCAGTGATTTGCCGGAGACTAGCGGGAGTGGTGATGAGCAGTTCTTC	CATSDLPETSGSGDEQFF	TRBJ2-1	TRBD2	TRBV24-1	many
TGCAGTGCTAGTTTAGGAGTCCAGCCCCAGCATTTT	CSASLGVQPQHF	TRBJ1-5	NA	TRBV20-1	many
TGTGCCAGCAGTAGCCCCGGGACCAACGAGCAGTACTTC	CASSSPGTNEQYF	TRBJ2-7	NA	TRBV6-5	NA
TGTGCCAGCAGTCGAGGACGGACGAAAGGAAACACCATATATTTT	CASSRGRTKGNTIYF	TRBJ1-3	NA	TRBV12-3/TRBV12-4	NA
TGCGCCAGCAGCTTATCAGCGGGAGTTCCTACTAGCACAGATACGCAGTATTTT	CASSLSAGVPTSTDTQYF	TRBJ2-3	TRBD2	TRBV5-1	NA
TGTGCCAGCAGCAGTTTCGGGAGCTACAATGAGCAGTTCTTC	CASSSFGSYNEQFF	TRBJ2-1	NA	TRBV7-6	NA
TGCAGTGCGGGCCCTAGCTCCTACAATGAGCAGTTCTTC	CSAGPSSYNEQFF	TRBJ2-1	NA	TRBV20-1	many
TGTGCCAGCAGTTCTAACGGAGCCTCCTACGAGCAGTACTTC	CASSSNGASYEQYF	TRBJ2-7	NA	TRBV12-3/TRBV12-4	many
TGTGCCAGCACCGGGGGATTCGGACTGGGGCAGTACTTC	CASTGGFGLGQYF	TRBJ2-7	NA	TRBV28	many
TGTGCCAGCAGCTACGGGACTAGGGGCACCGGGGAGCTGTTTTTT	CASSYGTRGTGELFF	TRBJ2-2	TRBD2	TRBV5-4	NA
TGCAGCGTTGAGAAATTGAATACCTACAATGAGCAGTTCTTC	CSVEKLNTYNEQFF	TRBJ2-1	NA	TRBV29-1	NA